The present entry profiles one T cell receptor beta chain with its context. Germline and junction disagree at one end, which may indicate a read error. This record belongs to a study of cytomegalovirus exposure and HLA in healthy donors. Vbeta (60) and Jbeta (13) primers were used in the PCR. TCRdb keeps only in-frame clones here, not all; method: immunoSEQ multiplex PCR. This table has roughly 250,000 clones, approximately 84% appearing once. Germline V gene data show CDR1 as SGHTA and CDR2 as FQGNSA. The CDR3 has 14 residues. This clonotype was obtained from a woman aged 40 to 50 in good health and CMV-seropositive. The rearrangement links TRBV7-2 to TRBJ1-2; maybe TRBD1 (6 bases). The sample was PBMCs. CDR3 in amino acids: CASRLGEGGHGYTF. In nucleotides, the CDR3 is TGTGCCAGCAGATTAGGGGAGGGGGGGCATGGCTACACCTTC.